The rows below give T cell receptor beta chains drawn from one sample of a study of cytomegalovirus exposure and HLA in healthy donors. Sequenced by immunoSEQ multiplex PCR; TCRdb stores in-frame clones only, minus some. Of about 180,000 clones in the sample, roughly 82% are singletons; the top ten hold roughly 1.4%. Sequenced material: PBMCs. Receptor source: a man aged 40-50 years in good health and CMV-seronegative. Each CDR3 is given with its conserved first and last residue. The D gene is left open where the match is weak. The listing skips clone size in some rows; elsewhere it reads once, few, many or a size class.

CDR3aa	CDR3nt	v_gene	d_gene	abundance	j_gene
CASSDEGPPFTEAFF	TGTGCCAGCAGTGATGAGGGCCCTCCTTTCACTGAAGCTTTCTTT	TRBV25-1	.	once	TRBJ1-1
CASSLMERSEAFF	TGTGCCAGCAGCTTAATGGAGCGGTCCGAAGCTTTCTTT	TRBV7-3	.	.	TRBJ1-1
CASSLASRAGELFF	TGCGCCAGCAGCTTGGCCAGCAGGGCCGGGGAGCTGTTTTTT	TRBV5-1	.	.	TRBJ2-2
CASSLLADRVGEQFF	TGTGCCAGCAGCCTCCTCGCGGACAGGGTAGGAGAGCAGTTCTTC	TRBV7-2	TRBD1	.	TRBJ2-1
CASSLSGSSYEQYF	TGTGCCAGCAGCTTAAGCGGGAGCTCCTACGAGCAGTACTTC	TRBV11-2	TRBD2	.	TRBJ2-7
CASSRGTSGRNEQFF	TGTGCCAGCAGCCGGGGGACTAGCGGTAGGAATGAGCAGTTCTTC	TRBV6-5	TRBD2	.	TRBJ2-1
CASSPRGTGTGQETQYF	TGTGCCAGCAGCCCGCGGGGGACCGGGACAGGGCAAGAGACCCAGTACTTC	TRBV7-2	TRBD1	.	TRBJ2-5
CASSFLSSYEQYF	TGTGCCAGCAGTTTTTTGAGCTCCTACGAGCAGTACTTC	TRBV27	.	.	TRBJ2-7
CASSQGGLAGGTSSSYEQYF	TGCGCCAGCAGCCAGGGGGGACTAGCGGGGGGGACCTCATCCTCCTACGAGCAGTACTTC	TRBV4-1	TRBD2	.	TRBJ2-7
CASSPQGQGYEQYF	TGTGCCAGCAGCCCCCAGGGACAGGGCTACGAGCAGTACTTC	TRBV7-2	TRBD1	.	TRBJ2-7
CASSLWGASGNYEQYF	TGTGCCAGCAGCTTATGGGGGGCTAGCGGCAACTACGAGCAGTACTTC	TRBV7-6	.	.	TRBJ2-7
CASSGTSGSNEQFF	TGTGCCAGCAGCGGGACTAGCGGGAGCAATGAGCAGTTCTTC	TRBV9	TRBD2	.	TRBJ2-1
CASSVGQGAWGYTF	TGTGCCAGCAGCGTGGGACAGGGGGCTTGGGGCTACACCTTC	TRBV9	TRBD1	few	TRBJ1-2
CASSEEGVNYGYTF	TGTGCCAGCAGTGAAGAGGGGGTGAACTATGGCTACACCTTC	TRBV2	.	.	TRBJ1-2
CASSIGSSGSVKDEQFF	TGTGCCAGTAGTATAGGCTCTAGCGGGAGCGTTAAAGATGAGCAGTTCTTC	TRBV19	TRBD2	.	TRBJ2-1
CASSFQEGPLQGYTF	TGTGCCAGCAGTTTTCAGGAGGGACCCCTCCAGGGCTACACCTTC	TRBV27	.	.	TRBJ1-2
CASSVQPNTGELFF	TGTGCCAGCAGTGTACAGCCGAACACCGGGGAGCTGTTTTTT	TRBV6-1	.	.	TRBJ2-2
CASSRESPGNTIYF	TGTGCCAGCAGTCGGGAATCACCTGGAAACACCATATATTTT	TRBV6-1	.	.	TRBJ1-3
CASSSGGSTIYF	TGTGCCAGCAGCTCGGGGGGGTCCACCATATATTTT	TRBV5-6	.	.	TRBJ1-3
CASSIDHGAGGQETQYF	TGTGCCAGTAGTATAGATCACGGCGCGGGAGGCCAAGAGACCCAGTACTTC	TRBV19	TRBD2	.	TRBJ2-5
CASRSSYEQYF	TGTGCCAGCCGGAGCTCCTACGAGCAGTACTTC	TRBV27	.	once	TRBJ2-7
CASSRGQGQETQYF	TGTGCCAGCAGCCGTGGACAGGGCCAAGAGACCCAGTACTTC	TRBV27	TRBD1	.	TRBJ2-5
CASSPGAIGQPQHF	TGTGCCAGCAGCCCTGGGGCTATTGGTCAGCCCCAGCATTTT	TRBV6-5	.	few	TRBJ1-5
CASTSDSFRNQPQHF	TGTGCCAGTACGTCGGACAGTTTTCGTAATCAGCCCCAGCATTTT	TRBV19	.	.	TRBJ1-5
CASSFPGSRGETQYF	TGTGCCAGCAGTTTTCCGGGGTCTCGAGGGGAGACCCAGTACTTC	TRBV27	.	.	TRBJ2-5
CASSLAPGLAGMGPNEQFF	TGTGCCAGCAGCTTAGCTCCGGGACTAGCGGGCATGGGCCCCAATGAGCAGTTCTTC	TRBV11-3	TRBD2	.	TRBJ2-1
CASSQLTGGAGNTIYF	TGTGCCAGCAGCCAACTAACAGGGGGGGCTGGAAACACCATATATTTT	TRBV11-2	TRBD1	.	TRBJ1-3
CASSLQSRGSTDTQYF	TGCGCCAGCAGCTTGCAATCTAGGGGAAGCACAGATACGCAGTATTTT	TRBV5-1	.	.	TRBJ2-3
CASSELRSSYNEQFF	TGTGCCAGCAGCGAACTCCGGAGCTCCTACAATGAGCAGTTCTTC	TRBV13	.	.	TRBJ2-1
CASSVSTYPGNTEAFF	TGTGCCAGCAGCGTAAGCACCTACCCAGGTAACACTGAAGCTTTCTTT	TRBV9	.	.	TRBJ1-1
CASSTGKGSSDTQYF	TGTGCCAGCAGCACAGGGAAAGGGAGCAGTGATACGCAGTATTTT	TRBV11-3	.	.	TRBJ2-3
CASSEFRAGESDTQYF	TGTGCCAGCAGTGAATTTAGGGCGGGAGAATCAGATACGCAGTATTTT	TRBV25-1	TRBD2	.	TRBJ2-3
CAWSRLQGAPGEQYF	TGTGCCTGGAGTCGCTTACAGGGGGCTCCGGGGGAGCAGTACTTC	TRBV30	TRBD1	.	TRBJ2-7
CASSPARGNYGYTF	TGTGCCAGCAGCCCAGCGCGGGGTAACTATGGCTACACCTTC	TRBV7-9	.	.	TRBJ1-2
CASSPGGRSGELFF	TGTGCCAGCAGCCCGGGGGGCCGAAGCGGGGAGCTGTTTTTT	TRBV5-4	.	.	TRBJ2-2
CASSRGEAFF	TGTGCCAGCTCCCGGGGTGAAGCTTTCTTT	TRBV6-6	.	.	TRBJ1-1
CASRSPGTGYGDF	TGTGCCAGCAGATCCCCCGGGACAGGGTACGGGGACTTC	TRBV28	TRBD1	.	TRBJ2-5
CASSPDERQTYEQYF	TGTGCCAGCTCACCGGATGAACGACAGACCTACGAGCAGTACTTC	TRBV18	.	once	TRBJ2-7
CASSPYLDRATEAFF	TGTGCCAGCAGCCCTTACTTGGACAGGGCAACTGAAGCTTTCTTT	TRBV11-2	TRBD1	.	TRBJ1-1
CASHPPGGEKLFF	TGTGCCAGTCATCCCCCGGGGGGGGAAAAACTGTTTTTT	TRBV6-4	.	.	TRBJ1-4
CAWSGWGPQVKPGANVLTF	TGTGCCTGGAGCGGATGGGGCCCACAAGTCAAACCTGGGGCCAACGTCCTGACTTTC	TRBV30	.	.	TRBJ2-6
CASSNTGGAPSNQPQHF	TGCGCCAGCAGCAATACGGGAGGGGCGCCCAGCAATCAGCCCCAGCATTTT	TRBV10-2	.	once	TRBJ1-5
CATRGWGGTEAFF	TGTGCCACCCGGGGCTGGGGAGGAACTGAAGCTTTCTTT	TRBV5-6	.	.	TRBJ1-1
CASSSSTGKYEQYF	TGTGCCAGCAGCTCCTCGACAGGGAAATACGAGCAGTACTTC	TRBV7-2	TRBD1	once	TRBJ2-7
CASMGNPSYNEQFF	TGTGCCAGCATGGGCAATCCCTCCTACAATGAGCAGTTCTTC	TRBV7-2	.	.	TRBJ2-1
CASSQDLYGRAVNEQFF	TGCGCCAGCAGCCAAGATTTGTACGGGAGAGCCGTAAATGAGCAGTTCTTC	TRBV4-3	.	.	TRBJ2-1
CASSLIAGGRNEQYF	TGTGCCAGCAGTTTAATAGCGGGGGGGCGTAACGAGCAGTACTTC	TRBV28	TRBD2	.	TRBJ2-7
CASSWSGTGGDEQYF	TGTGCCAGCAGCTGGTCCGGGACAGGGGGGGACGAGCAGTACTTC	TRBV5-4	TRBD1	.	TRBJ2-7
CASSLSKLRETQYF	TGTGCCAGCAGTTTGAGCAAGTTGAGGGAGACCCAGTACTTC	TRBV28	.	.	TRBJ2-5
CASREQGLAEAFF	TGTGCCAGTAGGGAACAGGGATTAGCTGAAGCTTTCTTT	TRBV19	.	.	TRBJ1-1
CASSSTAAVTIYF	TGTGCCAGCAGTTCAACAGCGGCGGTCACCATATATTTT	TRBV28	.	.	TRBJ1-3
CASSRLEGASTDTQYF	TGCGCCAGCAGCCGCCTAGAGGGGGCGAGCACAGATACGCAGTATTTT	TRBV4-3	TRBD1	once	TRBJ2-3
CASSQVRGLAVSSYNEQFF	TGCGCCAGCAGCCAAGTAAGGGGACTAGCGGTGAGCTCCTACAATGAGCAGTTCTTC	TRBV4-1	TRBD2	once	TRBJ2-1
CASSTQAGIGDEQYF	TGTGCCAGTAGTACCCAGGCAGGGATAGGGGACGAGCAGTACTTC	TRBV19	.	.	TRBJ2-7
CASSQRDYGYTF	TGTGCCAGCAGTCAACGGGACTATGGCTACACCTTC	TRBV28	.	.	TRBJ1-2
CASSDFPGTGLHEQYF	TGTGCCAGCAGTGACTTTCCCGGGACAGGGCTGCACGAGCAGTACTTC	TRBV2	TRBD1	.	TRBJ2-7
CASSLDRVQPQHF	TGTGCCAGCAGCTTGGACAGGGTGCAGCCCCAGCATTTT	TRBV7-2	TRBD1	once	TRBJ1-5
CASSSLAGGGETQYF	TGTGCCAGCAGTTCCCTAGCGGGAGGGGGCGAGACCCAGTACTTC	TRBV6-5	TRBD2	few	TRBJ2-5